This TCR beta chain was captured by sequencing in a study of cytomegalovirus exposure and HLA in healthy donors. Per the germline V gene, CDR1 is LNHDA and CDR2 is SQIVND (reference sequence). The ends lost 1 base at V and 7 bases at J; junction bases unmatched: 1. There are 14 residues in the CDR3. Researchers ran the PCR with 60 Vbeta and 13 Jbeta primers. Generated by immunoSEQ multiplex PCR, the TCRdb table keeps only in-frame clones and is missing some. Here the sample spans 85,000 to 130,000 clones, roughly three quarters being singletons. The receptor's source is a woman between 40 and 50 years old in good health and CMV-seronegative. The V gene is TRBV19, the J gene TRBJ2-1; TRBD1 aligns across 10 bases. Material for sequencing was PBMCs. The CDR3 DNA follows: TGTGCCAGTAGTATAGGGACAGGGGGGAATGAGCAGTTCTTC. Amino acids: CASSIGTGGNEQFF.